The rows below give T cell receptor beta chains drawn from one sample of a study of T-cell memory formation after mild COVID-19. TCRdb used MiXCR to reprocess the 5' RACE reads, holding one entry per CDR3 protein. Here the sample spans under 350,000 distinct CDR3 sequences, 15% to 20% being singletons. The specimen was PBMCs or a T cell subset sorted from them (not recorded which). These receptors originate from a man younger than 30 who had mild COVID-19 (a few samples of this study predate the infection). Cell type and time point are not known. Each CDR3 is given with its conserved first and last residue. Fields, in order: J gene, D gene, clone size, V gene, CDR3 DNA, CDR3 protein. D genes are given only for firm matches. Not all rows give a size; the values are once, few, many and, for expanded clones, a class.

j_gene: TRBJ1-1; d_gene: TRBD1; abundance: few; v_gene: TRBV3-1; CDR3nt: TGTGCCAGCAGCCCCTGGGACAGGGGGGATGGCACTGAAGCTTTCTTT; CDR3aa: CASSPWDRGDGTEAFF
j_gene: TRBJ2-2; d_gene: -; abundance: -; v_gene: TRBV11-2; CDR3nt: TGTGCCAGCAGCTTAGACTCATCGTTTGGGACCGGGGAGCTGTTTTTT; CDR3aa: CASSLDSSFGTGELFF
j_gene: TRBJ2-3; d_gene: TRBD1; abundance: -; v_gene: TRBV24-1; CDR3nt: TGTGCCACCAGTACGGGACAGTTTACAGATACGCAGTATTTT; CDR3aa: CATSTGQFTDTQYF
j_gene: TRBJ2-2; d_gene: -; abundance: few; v_gene: TRBV4-3; CDR3nt: TGCGCCAGCAGCCAAGAGGAGCCGGTCACCGGGGAGCTGTTTTTT; CDR3aa: CASSQEEPVTGELFF
j_gene: TRBJ2-1; d_gene: TRBD1; abundance: -; v_gene: TRBV20-1; CDR3nt: TGCAGTGCTACGACCCGGGACAGTTACTACAATGAGCAGTTCTTC; CDR3aa: CSATTRDSYYNEQFF
j_gene: TRBJ2-5; d_gene: -; abundance: few; v_gene: TRBV9; CDR3nt: TGTGCCAGCAGCACGCCCCTGGGGGGCCAAGAGACCCAGTACTTC; CDR3aa: CASSTPLGGQETQYF
j_gene: TRBJ1-1; d_gene: -; abundance: few; v_gene: TRBV9; CDR3nt: TGTGCCAGCAGCGTAGGTAAGGGGAACACTGAAGCTTTCTTT; CDR3aa: CASSVGKGNTEAFF
j_gene: TRBJ2-4; d_gene: TRBD2; abundance: few; v_gene: TRBV4-3; CDR3nt: TGCGCCAGCAGCCAACCGGTCCCAGGGCGGGAGGGAGCCAAAAACATTCAGTACTTC; CDR3aa: CASSQPVPGREGAKNIQYF
j_gene: TRBJ2-3; d_gene: -; abundance: few; v_gene: TRBV7-9; CDR3nt: TGTGCCAGCATTATAGCGAGCCCAGATACGCAGTATTTT; CDR3aa: CASIIASPDTQYF
j_gene: TRBJ2-4; d_gene: -; abundance: few; v_gene: TRBV20-1; CDR3nt: TGCAGTGCTAGGACCCCTGGGAATACTACCAAAAACATTCAGTACTTC; CDR3aa: CSARTPGNTTKNIQYF
j_gene: TRBJ2-3; d_gene: -; abundance: -; v_gene: TRBV7-9; CDR3nt: TGTGCCAGCACTCAAATCCGGGACGCGGTATTCCCAGATACGCAGTATTTT; CDR3aa: CASTQIRDAVFPDTQYF
j_gene: TRBJ1-5; d_gene: TRBD1; abundance: -; v_gene: TRBV12-3/TRBV12-4; CDR3nt: TGTGCCAGCAGTTTAGTGGGACAGGCTAATCAGCCCCAGCATTTT; CDR3aa: CASSLVGQANQPQHF
j_gene: TRBJ2-2; d_gene: -; abundance: -; v_gene: TRBV5-1; CDR3nt: TGCGCCAGCAGCTTCCGCGAGGCAGGGTGGACCGGGGAGCTGTTTTTT; CDR3aa: CASSFREAGWTGELFF
j_gene: TRBJ2-5; d_gene: TRBD1; abundance: few; v_gene: TRBV4-1; CDR3nt: TGCGCCAGCAGCCCCCAGGACAGGGGGCCAGAGACCCAGTACTTC; CDR3aa: CASSPQDRGPETQYF
j_gene: TRBJ1-4; d_gene: TRBD1; abundance: -; v_gene: TRBV7-2; CDR3nt: TGTGCCAGCAGCGGACAGGGGAATGAAAAACTGTTTTTT; CDR3aa: CASSGQGNEKLFF
j_gene: TRBJ2-7; d_gene: -; abundance: -; v_gene: TRBV5-5; CDR3nt: TGTGCCAGCAGCTTGGCCGTGGACTACGAGCAGTACTTC; CDR3aa: CASSLAVDYEQYF
j_gene: TRBJ2-2; d_gene: -; abundance: few; v_gene: TRBV19; CDR3nt: TGTGCCAGTAGTATTTACAGTTACACCGGGGAGCTGTTTTTT; CDR3aa: CASSIYSYTGELFF
j_gene: TRBJ1-2; d_gene: -; abundance: -; v_gene: TRBV29-1; CDR3nt: TGCAGCGTTGGGACACGACATGGCTACACCTTC; CDR3aa: CSVGTRHGYTF
j_gene: TRBJ2-5; d_gene: TRBD2; abundance: few; v_gene: TRBV9; CDR3nt: TGTGCCAGCAGCGTGGGGACTAGCGACCAAGAGACCCAGTACTTC; CDR3aa: CASSVGTSDQETQYF
j_gene: TRBJ2-2; d_gene: -; abundance: -; v_gene: TRBV2; CDR3nt: TGTGCCAGTATGGCCGGGCCTACCGGGGAGCTGTTTTTT; CDR3aa: CASMAGPTGELFF
j_gene: TRBJ1-2; d_gene: -; abundance: few; v_gene: TRBV12-3/TRBV12-4; CDR3nt: TGTGCCAGCAGTTTTCCCCTAGCACATAACTATGGCTACACCTTC; CDR3aa: CASSFPLAHNYGYTF
j_gene: TRBJ1-5; d_gene: -; abundance: few; v_gene: TRBV12-3/TRBV12-4; CDR3nt: TGTGCCAGCAGTTTTGACAACAGCAATCAGCCCCAGCATTTT; CDR3aa: CASSFDNSNQPQHF
j_gene: TRBJ1-6; d_gene: -; abundance: -; v_gene: TRBV18; CDR3nt: TGTGCCAGCTCACCATCCGAGGGGAGGAATTCACCCCTCCACTTT; CDR3aa: CASSPSEGRNSPLHF
j_gene: TRBJ2-6; d_gene: TRBD1; abundance: -; v_gene: TRBV6-5; CDR3nt: TGTGCCAGCAGTTTAACAGGGGGCGCGTCTGGGGCCAACGTCCTGACTTTC; CDR3aa: CASSLTGGASGANVLTF
j_gene: TRBJ2-3; d_gene: -; abundance: -; v_gene: TRBV18; CDR3nt: TGTGCCAGCTCACCATGGGCAGATACGCAGTATTTT; CDR3aa: CASSPWADTQYF
j_gene: TRBJ1-2; d_gene: -; abundance: -; v_gene: TRBV19; CDR3nt: TGTGCCAGTAGTCCTCCGGGACCCTATGGCTACACCTTC; CDR3aa: CASSPPGPYGYTF
j_gene: TRBJ2-7; d_gene: TRBD1; abundance: -; v_gene: TRBV27; CDR3nt: TGTGCCAGCAGTCTAACAGGGGGCCACGAGCAGTACTTC; CDR3aa: CASSLTGGHEQYF
j_gene: TRBJ2-7; d_gene: -; abundance: few; v_gene: TRBV7-6; CDR3nt: TGTGCCAGCAGGGCCGGGGGGCTAGATGAGCAGTACTTC; CDR3aa: CASRAGGLDEQYF
j_gene: TRBJ1-1; d_gene: -; abundance: many; v_gene: TRBV5-1; CDR3nt: TGCGCCAGCAGCCCCAGTTGGGCGGCTGATGAAGCTTTCTTT; CDR3aa: CASSPSWAADEAFF
j_gene: TRBJ2-3; d_gene: -; abundance: few; v_gene: TRBV6-5; CDR3nt: TGTGCCAGCACCTCTGGGGGGTCAGATACGCAGTATTTT; CDR3aa: CASTSGGSDTQYF
j_gene: TRBJ2-7; d_gene: TRBD1; abundance: few; v_gene: TRBV6-5; CDR3nt: TGTGCCAGCAGTTACGGGTCCCCGACAGGGCCCCCCTACGAGCAGTACTTC; CDR3aa: CASSYGSPTGPPYEQYF
j_gene: TRBJ1-4; d_gene: -; abundance: -; v_gene: TRBV4-1; CDR3nt: TGCGCCAGCAGCCGGATGGACAGCAGAAGGGGTGAAAAACTGTTTTTT; CDR3aa: CASSRMDSRRGEKLFF
j_gene: TRBJ2-3; d_gene: -; abundance: -; v_gene: TRBV5-1; CDR3nt: TGCGCCAGCAGCTTGGAACTAGCAACAGATACGCAGTATTTT; CDR3aa: CASSLELATDTQYF
j_gene: TRBJ2-2; d_gene: TRBD1; abundance: -; v_gene: TRBV30; CDR3nt: TGTGCCTTTGGACAGGGCGGCACCGGGGAGCTGTTTTTT; CDR3aa: CAFGQGGTGELFF
j_gene: TRBJ2-7; d_gene: -; abundance: few; v_gene: TRBV4-1; CDR3nt: TGCGCCAGCAGCCAATCTGCCGGGACAAGAGGTTACGAGCAGTACTTC; CDR3aa: CASSQSAGTRGYEQYF
j_gene: TRBJ2-5; d_gene: -; abundance: -; v_gene: TRBV29-1; CDR3nt: TGCAGCGTTGTTCGGCAGGGAGAGACCCAGTACTTC; CDR3aa: CSVVRQGETQYF
j_gene: TRBJ1-5; d_gene: TRBD1; abundance: -; v_gene: TRBV30; CDR3nt: TGTGCCTGGAGTGTACAGGGGGCCGGGAGGGGTGGCTGGTCAAGACAGCCCCAGCATTTT; CDR3aa: CAWSVQGAGRGGWSRQPQHF
j_gene: TRBJ1-1; d_gene: TRBD1; abundance: few; v_gene: TRBV3-1; CDR3nt: TGTGCCAGCAGCTTGAGACAGGGTGGGACTGAAGCTTTCTTT; CDR3aa: CASSLRQGGTEAFF
j_gene: TRBJ2-3; d_gene: -; abundance: -; v_gene: TRBV5-1; CDR3nt: TGCGCCAGCAGCTTGTTAAGGGATCATGATACGCAGTATTTT; CDR3aa: CASSLLRDHDTQYF
j_gene: TRBJ2-2; d_gene: -; abundance: few; v_gene: TRBV7-9; CDR3nt: TGTGCCAGCGAGTGGGGCACGTTGAACACCGGGGAGCTGTTTTTT; CDR3aa: CASEWGTLNTGELFF